The entry below describes one T cell receptor (beta chain). As yet, its antigen is unknown. The data are from a study of cytomegalovirus exposure and HLA in healthy donors. Study-wide results and caveats: An analysis that came later showed most CMV-associated TCR beta chains appearing HLA-restricted.

The V segment lost 4 bases and the J segment 4 bases; nucleotides outside the gene matches: 6. The CDR3 spans 14 residues. Germline assignment: CDR1 SNHLY and CDR2 FYNNEI. At collection, donors were nominally healthy, but unrecorded immune exposures were probable. The study ran its PCR with 60 Vbeta and 13 Jbeta primers. Using immunoSEQ multiplex PCR, the repertoire was profiled, and TCRdb retains in-frame clones only, with some absent. Its clone listing holds 100,000 to 150,000 clones. This chain joins TRBV2 and TRBJ1-2; 7 bases map to TRBD1. The specimen sequenced was PBMCs. The source of this sequence is a young man in good health and CMV-seronegative. CDR3 in DNA: TGTGCCAGCAGTGGGCCGGGGGACAGCTATGGCTACACCTTC. Protein product: CASSGPGDSYGYTF. Full variable domain (remainder filled in from reference TRBV2 and TRBJ1-2): EPEVTQTPSHQVTQMGQEVILRCVPISNHLYFYWYRQILGQKVEFLVSFYNNEISEKSEIFDDQFSVERPDGSNFTLKIRSTKLEDSAMYFCASSGPGDSYGYTFGSGTRLTVV.